Many counts were recorded for the clone carrying this T cell receptor beta chain. Its antigen is currently unknown. A lack of ophthalmopathy progression within 18 months defined stable Graves' hyperthyroidism. Each patient was aged 18 to 65 and had newly diagnosed hyperthyroidism of under 2 months' duration. This entry belongs to a study of T cells in Graves' hyperthyroidism and ophthalmopathy. Germline-derived CDR1 and CDR2 are KGHDR and SFDVKD. This CDR3 region has 15 residues. J was trimmed by 6 bases and V by 6 bases; bases with no gene match: 10. Study findings and constraints: The model's output predicted ophthalmopathy at a median of 6.5 months prior to onset.

Amplified TCR beta CDR3 regions derived from RNA transcripts. With the HTBI primer set, the TCR CDR3 went through a first round of RT-PCR. MiXCR, run by TCRdb on the multiplex PCR reads, gives a single entry per CDR3 protein. The sample shows roughly 720,000 distinct CDR3 sequences, 17% of them seen only once. Specimen: blood. This sequence originates from a man aged 45-60 years with Graves' hyperthyroidism. The rearrangement uses TRBV24-1 and TRBJ2-5; 9 bases match TRBD2. The CDR3: CATSKWASGKKTQYF. The CDR3 nucleotides are TGTGCCACCAGTAAATGGGCTAGCGGGAAGAAGACCCAGTACTTC.